These T cell receptor beta chains were read from a single sample in a study of blood T cells in healthy people across ages. One entry per CDR3 protein, called by TCRdb with MiXCR from the 5' RACE reads. The repertoire holds more than 1.4 million distinct CDR3 sequences, with approximately 40% as singletons. Sequenced material: blood. These receptors all stem from a woman aged 18-29 years in good health. The CDR3 runs from the conserved cysteine through the conserved F or W. A D gene is named only where the DNA matches it firmly. Not every row has a clone size; where given, it reads once, few, many or a size class.

j_call clone_size d_call v_call cdr3_aa cdr3_nt
TRBJ1-2 few . TRBV9 CASRRDAGNYGYTF TGTGCCAGCAGAAGGGATGCCGGTAACTATGGCTACACCTTC
TRBJ1-2 once TRBD1 TRBV29-1 CSVGQGTSGYGYTF TGCAGCGTGGGACAGGGAACGTCGGGCTATGGCTACACCTTC
TRBJ1-1 . . TRBV4-1 CASISQVQDTEAFF TGCGCCAGCATCTCGCAGGTACAAGACACTGAAGCTTTCTTT
TRBJ1-5 . . TRBV6-1 CASSEGGSYSNQPQHF TGTGCCAGCAGTGAAGGTGGATCTTATAGCAATCAGCCCCAGCATTTT
TRBJ2-7 . . TRBV20-1 CSARIIRTVSSYEQYF TGCAGTGCTAGAATCATCCGGACAGTTAGCTCCTACGAGCAGTACTTC
TRBJ1-4 . . TRBV7-8 CASSMEATNEKLFF TGTGCCAGCAGCATGGAGGCAACTAATGAAAAACTGTTTTTT
TRBJ2-7 . TRBD2 TRBV28 CASRRAGATYEQYF TGTGCCAGCAGACGAGCGGGGGCTACCTACGAGCAGTACTTC
TRBJ2-1 . . TRBV28 CASTSPGGGEQFF TGTGCCAGCACTAGTCCGGGGGGCGGTGAGCAGTTCTTC
TRBJ2-1 few . TRBV20-1 CSPGAAGSNEQFF TGCAGCCCCGGGGCGGCAGGGTCCAATGAGCAGTTCTTC
TRBJ2-4 . . TRBV20-1 CNASREQGGQYF TGCAATGCTAGCAGGGAACAGGGAGGGCAGTACTTC
TRBJ1-1 . . TRBV6-1 CASSDSGRVTSEAFF TGTGCCAGCAGTGATTCGGGACGTGTTACTTCGGAAGCTTTCTTT
TRBJ2-1 . TRBD2 TRBV4-1 CASGLASGSLTLYNEQFF TGCGCCAGCGGCCTGGCTAGCGGGAGCCTGACCCTCTACAATGAGCAGTTCTTC
TRBJ2-3 . TRBD1 TRBV4-2 CASSQLQGSTDTQYF TGTGCCAGCAGCCAACTACAGGGGAGCACAGATACGCAGTATTTT
TRBJ2-3 . . TRBV20-1 CSASSLADTQYF TGCAGTGCTTCAAGTTTGGCAGATACGCAGTATTTT
TRBJ2-7 . . TRBV7-9 CASSFYSGDTSRNEQYF TGTGCCAGCAGCTTTTACTCGGGGGACACCTCAAGGAATGAGCAGTACTTC
TRBJ1-2 many . TRBV10-3 CASKDGNYGYTF TGTGCCAGCAAGGACGGGAACTATGGCTACACCTTC
TRBJ1-2 few . TRBV20-1 CSARRPGAGGYTF TGCAGTGCTAGAAGGCCAGGGGCCGGTGGCTACACCTTC
TRBJ1-2 few . TRBV6-6 CASSYSPSSYLNYGYTF TGTGCCAGCAGTTACTCGCCCAGCTCCTACCTTAACTATGGCTACACCTTC
TRBJ1-2 . TRBD1 TRBV4-1 CASSQRTDRGNYGYTF TGCGCCAGCAGCCAACGAACCGACAGGGGAAACTATGGCTACACCTTC
TRBJ2-7 . . TRBV10-2 CASSGSGGGYEQYF TGCGCCAGCAGTGGGTCAGGTGGGGGCTACGAGCAGTACTTC
TRBJ1-1 few . TRBV20-1 CSAPDKWQNTEAFF TGCAGTGCGCCGGACAAGTGGCAGAACACTGAAGCTTTCTTT
TRBJ2-7 . TRBD1 TRBV7-9 CASSSPRGLLDYEQYF TGTGCCAGCAGCTCACCCAGGGGGCTACTGGATTACGAGCAGTACTTC
TRBJ1-2 . . TRBV5-6 CASSLGGRPPLYGYTF TGTGCCAGCAGCTTGGGGGGTCGGCCTCCCCTCTATGGCTACACCTTC
TRBJ2-3 . . TRBV4-1 CASSQEGTTAGLTDTQYF TGCGCCAGCAGCCAAGAGGGGACAACAGCGGGACTCACAGATACGCAGTATTTT
TRBJ2-1 few TRBD2 TRBV7-2 CASTTPGTSGYNEQFF TGTGCCAGCACCACCCCGGGGACTAGCGGCTACAATGAGCAGTTCTTC
TRBJ2-4 . TRBD1 TRBV29-1 CSVEDLDRTLQYF TGCAGCGTTGAAGATCTGGACAGGACGTTGCAGTACTTC
TRBJ1-4 . TRBD1 TRBV7-2 CASSPSGQGREKLFF TGTGCCAGCAGCCCATCGGGACAGGGGCGCGAAAAACTGTTTTTT
TRBJ2-1 . TRBD2 TRBV20-1 CSARPASGSVKITFYNEQFF TGCAGTGCCAGACCTGCTAGCGGATCAGTGAAGATCACTTTTTACAATGAGCAGTTCTTC
TRBJ1-1 . . TRBV20-1 CSAGGGANTEAFF TGCAGTGCTGGGGGGGGGGCCAACACTGAAGCTTTCTTT
TRBJ2-7 once . TRBV12-3/TRBV12-4 CASSLGDPTVRGQYF TGTGCCAGCAGTTTAGGGGATCCGACGGTGCGGGGGCAGTACTTC
TRBJ2-1 . . TRBV7-3 CASSLVGGVAYNEQFF TGTGCCAGCAGCTTAGTGGGCGGGGTCGCCTACAATGAGCAGTTCTTC
TRBJ1-4 few . TRBV10-3 CAISELAPTPAGEKLFF TGTGCCATCAGTGAGTTAGCTCCGACCCCGGCGGGGGAAAAACTGTTTTTT
TRBJ2-7 few TRBD2 TRBV27 CASRSRTSGSPYEQYF TGTGCCAGCAGATCCCGGACTAGCGGGAGCCCCTACGAGCAGTACTTC
TRBJ2-5 . TRBD2 TRBV2 CASRPSGGRETQYF TGTGCCAGCAGACCTAGCGGGGGTCGAGAGACCCAGTACTTC
TRBJ2-5 . TRBD2 TRBV11-2 CASTLGISGRLLYNEQYF TGTGCCAGCACCCTAGGAATTAGCGGGAGGCTCCTGTACAATGAGCAGTACTTC
TRBJ2-3 few . TRBV30 CAWSVGHTDTQYF TGTGCCTGGAGTGTGGGACACACAGATACGCAGTATTTT
TRBJ2-1 . TRBD1 TRBV20-1 CSWTGGNEQFF TGCAGCTGGACAGGGGGCAATGAGCAGTTCTTC
TRBJ2-2 . TRBD2 TRBV6-5 CACGGGSGEPFF TGTGCCTGCGGGGGGGGCTCCGGGGAGCCGTTTTTT
TRBJ1-5 few . TRBV12-3/TRBV12-4 CASSPTTKTTQHF TGTGCCAGCAGCCCGACCACTAAAACAACCCAGCATTTT
TRBJ2-3 few . TRBV27 CASSFGSLLSRAGSDTQYF TGTGCCAGCAGTTTCGGGTCCCTTTTAAGCCGCGCAGGGTCAGATACGCAGTATTTT
TRBJ2-7 . TRBD2 TRBV4-1 CASSQDLAGSDEQYF TGCGCCAGCAGCCAAGACCTAGCGGGATCCGACGAGCAGTACTTC
TRBJ2-1 once . TRBV12-3/TRBV12-4 CASSSGGCEQFF TGTGCCAGCAGTTCTGGCGGGTGTGAGCAGTTCTTC
TRBJ2-1 few . TRBV29-1 CSVEEAGVEQFF TGCAGCGTTGAAGAGGCCGGGGTCGAGCAGTTCTTC
TRBJ2-1 . TRBD2 TRBV20-1 CSARLAGVPEQFF TGCAGTGCTAGACTAGCGGGAGTACCTGAGCAGTTCTTC
TRBJ2-7 . . TRBV20-1 CSARTAPYEQYF TGCAGTGCTAGAACGGCTCCCTACGAGCAGTACTTC